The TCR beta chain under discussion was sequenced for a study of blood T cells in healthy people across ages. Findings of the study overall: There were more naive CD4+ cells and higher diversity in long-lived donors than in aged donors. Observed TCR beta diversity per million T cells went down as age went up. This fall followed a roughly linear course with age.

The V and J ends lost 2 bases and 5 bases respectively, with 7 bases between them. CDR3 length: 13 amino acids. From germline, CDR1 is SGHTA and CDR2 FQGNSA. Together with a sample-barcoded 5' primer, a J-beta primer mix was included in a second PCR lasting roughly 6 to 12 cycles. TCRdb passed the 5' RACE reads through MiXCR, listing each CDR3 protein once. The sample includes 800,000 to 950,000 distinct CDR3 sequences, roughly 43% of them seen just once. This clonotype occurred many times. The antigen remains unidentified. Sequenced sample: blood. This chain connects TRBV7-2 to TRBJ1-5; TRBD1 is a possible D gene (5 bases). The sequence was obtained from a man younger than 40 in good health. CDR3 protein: CASSLQGDQPQHF. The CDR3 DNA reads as TGTGCCAGCAGCTTACAGGGAGATCAGCCCCAGCATTTT. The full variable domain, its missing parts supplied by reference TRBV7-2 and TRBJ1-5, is GAGVSQSPSNKVTEKGKDVELRCDPISGHTALYWYRQSLGQGLEFLIYFQGNSAPDKSGLPSDRFSAERTGGSVSTLTIQRTQQEDSAVYLCASSLQGDQPQHFGDGTRLSIL.